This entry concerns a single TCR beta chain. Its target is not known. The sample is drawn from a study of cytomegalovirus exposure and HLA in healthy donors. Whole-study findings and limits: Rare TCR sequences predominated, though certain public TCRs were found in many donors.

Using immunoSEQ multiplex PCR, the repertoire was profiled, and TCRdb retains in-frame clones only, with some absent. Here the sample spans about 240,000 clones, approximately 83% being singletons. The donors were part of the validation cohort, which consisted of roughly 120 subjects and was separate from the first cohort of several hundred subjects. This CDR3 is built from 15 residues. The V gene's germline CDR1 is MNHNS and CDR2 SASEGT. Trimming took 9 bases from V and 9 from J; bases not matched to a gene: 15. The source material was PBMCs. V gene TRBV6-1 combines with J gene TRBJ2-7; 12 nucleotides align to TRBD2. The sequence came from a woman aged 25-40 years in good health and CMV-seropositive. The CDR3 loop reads CASESTSGRPRGQYF. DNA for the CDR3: TGTGCCAGTGAATCGACTAGCGGGAGACCCCGCGGGCAGTACTTC.